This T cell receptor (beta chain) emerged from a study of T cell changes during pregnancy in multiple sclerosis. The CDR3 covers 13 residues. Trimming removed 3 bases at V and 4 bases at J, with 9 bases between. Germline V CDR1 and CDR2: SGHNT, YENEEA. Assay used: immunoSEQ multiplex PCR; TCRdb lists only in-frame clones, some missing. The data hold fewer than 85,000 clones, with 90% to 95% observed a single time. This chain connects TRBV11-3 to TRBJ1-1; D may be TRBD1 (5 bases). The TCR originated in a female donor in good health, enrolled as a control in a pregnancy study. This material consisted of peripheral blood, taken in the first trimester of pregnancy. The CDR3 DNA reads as TGTGCCAGCAGCTTCAGGGAGGGCACTGAAGCTTTCTTT. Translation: CASSFREGTEAFF.